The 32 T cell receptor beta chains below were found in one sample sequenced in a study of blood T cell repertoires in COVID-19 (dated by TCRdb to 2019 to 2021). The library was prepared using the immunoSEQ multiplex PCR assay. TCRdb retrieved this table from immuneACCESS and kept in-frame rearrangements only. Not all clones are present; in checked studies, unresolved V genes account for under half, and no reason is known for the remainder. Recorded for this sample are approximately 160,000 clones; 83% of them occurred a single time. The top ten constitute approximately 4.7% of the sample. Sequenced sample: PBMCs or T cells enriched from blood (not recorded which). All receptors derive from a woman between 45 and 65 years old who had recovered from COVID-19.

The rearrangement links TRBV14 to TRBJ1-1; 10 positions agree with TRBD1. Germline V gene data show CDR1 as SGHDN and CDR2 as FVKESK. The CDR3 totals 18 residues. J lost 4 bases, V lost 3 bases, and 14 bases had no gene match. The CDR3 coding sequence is TGTGCCAGCAGCCATCGCCGGACAGGGGGTTGGTATGCCACTGAAGCTTTCTTT. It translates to CASSHRRTGGWYATEAFF.

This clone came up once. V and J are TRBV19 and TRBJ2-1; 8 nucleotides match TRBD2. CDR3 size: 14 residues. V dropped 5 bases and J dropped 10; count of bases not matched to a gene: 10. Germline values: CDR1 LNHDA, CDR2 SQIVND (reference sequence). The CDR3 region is CASSFGTSGNEQFF. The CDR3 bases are TGTGCCAGTAGTTTCGGGACTAGTGGCAACGAGCAGTTCTTC.

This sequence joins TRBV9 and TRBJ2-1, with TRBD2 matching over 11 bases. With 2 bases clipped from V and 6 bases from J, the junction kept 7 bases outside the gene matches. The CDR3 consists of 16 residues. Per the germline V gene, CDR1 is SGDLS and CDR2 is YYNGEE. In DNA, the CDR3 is TGTGCCAGCAGCGTTTCGACTAGCGGGGTGTTCAATGAGCAGTTCTTC. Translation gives CASSVSTSGVFNEQFF.

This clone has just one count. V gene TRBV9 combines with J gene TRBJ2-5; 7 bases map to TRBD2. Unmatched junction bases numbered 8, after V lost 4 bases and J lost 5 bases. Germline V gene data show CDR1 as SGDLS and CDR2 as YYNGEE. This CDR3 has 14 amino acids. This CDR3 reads CASSPPGGGETQYF. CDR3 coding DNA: TGTGCCAGCAGCCCGCCGGGGGGAGGGGAGACCCAGTACTTC. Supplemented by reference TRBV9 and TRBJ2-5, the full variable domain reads DSGVTQTPKHLITATGQRVTLRCSPRSGDLSVYWYQQSLDQGLQFLIQYYNGEERAKGNILERFSAQQFPDLHSELNLSSLELGDSALYFCASSPPGGGETQYFGPGTRLLVL.

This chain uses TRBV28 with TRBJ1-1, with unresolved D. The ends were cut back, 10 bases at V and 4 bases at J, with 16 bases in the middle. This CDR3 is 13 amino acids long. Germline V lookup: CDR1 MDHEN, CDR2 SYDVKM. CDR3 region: CATIPPRVTEAFF. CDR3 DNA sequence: TGTGCCACCATCCCTCCTCGCGTCACTGAAGCTTTCTTT.

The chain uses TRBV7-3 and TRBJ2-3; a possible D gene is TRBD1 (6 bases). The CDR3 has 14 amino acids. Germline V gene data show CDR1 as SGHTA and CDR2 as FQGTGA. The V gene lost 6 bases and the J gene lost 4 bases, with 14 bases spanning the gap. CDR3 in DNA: TGTGCCAGCAGTACACAGGGCCCTTCAGATACGCAGTATTTT. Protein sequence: CASSTQGPSDTQYF.

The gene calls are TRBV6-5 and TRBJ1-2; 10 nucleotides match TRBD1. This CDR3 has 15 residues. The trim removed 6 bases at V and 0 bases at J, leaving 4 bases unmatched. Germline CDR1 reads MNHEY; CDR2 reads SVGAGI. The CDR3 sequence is CASRGDRGANYGYTF. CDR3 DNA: TGTGCCAGCAGGGGGGACAGGGGAGCTAACTATGGCTACACCTTC.

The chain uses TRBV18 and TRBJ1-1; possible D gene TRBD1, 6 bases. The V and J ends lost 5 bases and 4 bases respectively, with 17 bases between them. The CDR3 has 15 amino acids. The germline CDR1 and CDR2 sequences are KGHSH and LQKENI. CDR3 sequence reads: CASSVKGGGSTEAFF. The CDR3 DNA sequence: TGTGCCAGCTCAGTCAAAGGGGGGGGTAGCACTGAAGCTTTCTTT.

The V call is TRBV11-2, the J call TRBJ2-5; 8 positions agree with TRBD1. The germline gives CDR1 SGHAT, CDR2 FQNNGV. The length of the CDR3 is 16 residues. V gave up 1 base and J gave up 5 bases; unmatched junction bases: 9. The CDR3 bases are TGTGCCAGCAGCTTAGTTTCCCCAGGGGGCGCGGAGACCCAGTACTTC. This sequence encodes CASSLVSPGGAETQYF.

The CDR3 bases are TGTGCCAGCAGTTTAAACAGGGGGGTCACCATATATTTT. It encodes CASSLNRGVTIYF. The chain employs TRBV28 and TRBJ1-3; 8 positions match TRBD1. Germline V gives CDR1 MDHEN, CDR2 SYDVKM. The CDR3 has 13 residues. J gave up 9 bases and V 2 bases, and 3 bases lay outside the gene matches.

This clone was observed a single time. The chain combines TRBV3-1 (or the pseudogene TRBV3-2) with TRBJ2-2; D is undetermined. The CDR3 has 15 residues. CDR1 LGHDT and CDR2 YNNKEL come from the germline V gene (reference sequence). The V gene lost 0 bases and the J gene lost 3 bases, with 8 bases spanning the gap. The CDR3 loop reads CASSQDLAYTGELFF. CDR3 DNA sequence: TGTGCCAGCAGCCAAGATCTGGCCTACACCGGGGAGCTGTTTTTT.

This chain's CDR3 is CASRDRGLGPQHF. The CDR3, as DNA: TGTGCCAGCAGAGACAGGGGGCTTGGGCCCCAGCATTTT. V and J are TRBV27 and TRBJ1-5; 10 nucleotides align to TRBD1. The CDR3 runs 13 residues. After removal of 6 bases from V and 9 bases from J, the junction contained 5 bases not matched to a gene. Germline CDR1 is MNHEY and CDR2 is SMNVEV (reference sequence).

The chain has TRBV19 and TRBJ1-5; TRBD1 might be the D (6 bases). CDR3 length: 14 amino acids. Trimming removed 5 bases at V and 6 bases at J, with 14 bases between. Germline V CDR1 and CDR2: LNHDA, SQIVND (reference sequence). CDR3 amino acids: CASSGGGMFQPQHF. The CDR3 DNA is TGTGCCAGTAGTGGGGGGGGCATGTTTCAGCCCCAGCATTTT. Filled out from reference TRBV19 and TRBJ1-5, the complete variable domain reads DGGITQSPKYLFRKEGQNVTLSCEQNLNHDAMYWYRQDPGQGLRLIYYSQIVNDFQKGDIAEGYSVSREKKESFPLTVTSAQKNPTAFYLCASSGGGMFQPQHFGDGTRLSIL.

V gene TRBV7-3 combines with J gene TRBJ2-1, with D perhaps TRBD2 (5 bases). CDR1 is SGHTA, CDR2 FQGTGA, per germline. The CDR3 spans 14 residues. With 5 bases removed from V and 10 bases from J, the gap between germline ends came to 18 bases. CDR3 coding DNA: TGTGCCAGCAGCCTACACGCGGGCAGAAGGGAGCAGTTCTTC. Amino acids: CASSLHAGRREQFF. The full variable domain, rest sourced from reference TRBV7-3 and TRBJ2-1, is GAGVSQTPSNKVTEKGKYVELRCDPISGHTALYWYRQSLGQGPEFLIYFQGTGAADDSGLPNDRFFAVRPEGSVSTLKIQRTERGDSAVYLCASSLHAGRREQFFGPGTRLTVL.

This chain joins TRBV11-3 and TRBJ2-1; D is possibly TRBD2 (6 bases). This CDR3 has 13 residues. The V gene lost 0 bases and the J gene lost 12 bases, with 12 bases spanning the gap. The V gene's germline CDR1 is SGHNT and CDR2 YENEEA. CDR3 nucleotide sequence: TGTGCCAGCAGCTTAGATGCCCTCGGGGGGCAGTTCTTC. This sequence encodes CASSLDALGGQFF.

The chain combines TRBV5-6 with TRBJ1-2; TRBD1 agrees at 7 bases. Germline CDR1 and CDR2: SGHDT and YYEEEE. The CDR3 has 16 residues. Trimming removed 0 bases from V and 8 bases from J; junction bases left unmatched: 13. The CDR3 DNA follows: TGTGCCAGCAGCTTGGGACAGGGCGGAGGGGTGATGGGCTACACCTTC. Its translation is CASSLGQGGGVMGYTF.

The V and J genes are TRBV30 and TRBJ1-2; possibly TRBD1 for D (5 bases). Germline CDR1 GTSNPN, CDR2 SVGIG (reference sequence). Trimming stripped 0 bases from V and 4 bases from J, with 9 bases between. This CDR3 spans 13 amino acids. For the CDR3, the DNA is TGTGCCTGGAGTGTTCAGGGATTCTATGGCTACACCTTC. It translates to CAWSVQGFYGYTF.

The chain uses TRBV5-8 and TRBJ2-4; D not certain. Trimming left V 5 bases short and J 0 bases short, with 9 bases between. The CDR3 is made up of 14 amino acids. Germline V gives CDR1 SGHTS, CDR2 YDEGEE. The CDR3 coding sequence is TGTGCCAGCAGATTTGAACTAGCCAAAAACATTCAGTACTTC. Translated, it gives CASRFELAKNIQYF.

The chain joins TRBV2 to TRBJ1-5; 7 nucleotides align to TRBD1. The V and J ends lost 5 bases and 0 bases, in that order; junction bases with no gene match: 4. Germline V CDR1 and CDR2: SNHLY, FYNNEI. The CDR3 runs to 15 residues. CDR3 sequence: CASSLTGDSNQPQHF. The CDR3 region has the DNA TGTGCCAGCAGTTTAACAGGGGATAGCAATCAGCCCCAGCATTTT.

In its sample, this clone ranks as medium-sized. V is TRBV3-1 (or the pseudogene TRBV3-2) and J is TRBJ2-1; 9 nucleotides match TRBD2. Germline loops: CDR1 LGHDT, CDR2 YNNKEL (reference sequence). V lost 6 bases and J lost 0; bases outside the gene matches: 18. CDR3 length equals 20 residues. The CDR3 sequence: CASSPVPPAGGPSSYNEQFF. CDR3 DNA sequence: TGTGCCAGCAGTCCGGTCCCCCCAGCGGGGGGTCCAAGCTCCTACAATGAGCAGTTCTTC.

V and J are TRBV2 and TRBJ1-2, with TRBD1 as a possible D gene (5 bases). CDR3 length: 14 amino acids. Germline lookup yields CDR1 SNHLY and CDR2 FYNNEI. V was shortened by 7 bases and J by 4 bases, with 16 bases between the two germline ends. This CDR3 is CASIGTLGSYGYTF. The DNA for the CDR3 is TGTGCCAGCATCGGGACCCTCGGGAGCTATGGCTACACCTTC.

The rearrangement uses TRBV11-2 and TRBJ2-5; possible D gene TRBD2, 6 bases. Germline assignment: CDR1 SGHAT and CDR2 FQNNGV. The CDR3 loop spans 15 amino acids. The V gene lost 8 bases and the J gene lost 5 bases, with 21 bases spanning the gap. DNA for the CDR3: TGTGCCAGCCGACTGCGCCCGGGAGTAGGGGAGACCCAGTACTTC. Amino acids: CASRLRPGVGETQYF.

The CDR3 DNA reads as TGCGCCAGCAATCAAACAGGGGCCCTAAGCTCCTACGAGCAGTACGTC. Its protein product is CASNQTGALSSYEQYV. The chain uses TRBV10-1 and TRBJ2-7, with 7 bases matching TRBD1. This CDR3 is 16 amino acids long. V shed 7 bases and J 0 bases; nucleotides not matched to a gene: 12. Germline CDR1 and CDR2: WNHNN and SYGVQD (reference sequence).

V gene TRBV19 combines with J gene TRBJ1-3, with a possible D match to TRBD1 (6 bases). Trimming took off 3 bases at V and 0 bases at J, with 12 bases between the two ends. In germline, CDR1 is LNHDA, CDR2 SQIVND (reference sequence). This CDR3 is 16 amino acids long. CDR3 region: CASSIRTAHSGNTIYF. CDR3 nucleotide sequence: TGTGCCAGTAGTATTAGGACAGCCCACTCTGGAAACACCATATATTTT.

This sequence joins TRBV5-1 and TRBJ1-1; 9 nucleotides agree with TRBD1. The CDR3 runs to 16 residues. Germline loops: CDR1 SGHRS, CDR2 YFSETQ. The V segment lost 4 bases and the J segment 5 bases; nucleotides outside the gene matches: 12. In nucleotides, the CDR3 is TGCGCCAGCAGCCTTGGGACAGGGCGATCAGGGACTGAAGCTTTCTTT. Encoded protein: CASSLGTGRSGTEAFF.

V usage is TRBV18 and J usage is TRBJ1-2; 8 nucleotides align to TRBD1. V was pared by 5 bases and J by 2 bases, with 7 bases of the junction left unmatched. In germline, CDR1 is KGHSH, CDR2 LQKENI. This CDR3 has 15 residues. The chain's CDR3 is CASSSTGTGNYGYTF. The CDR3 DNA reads TGTGCCAGCTCATCTACCGGGACAGGCAACTATGGCTACACCTTC.

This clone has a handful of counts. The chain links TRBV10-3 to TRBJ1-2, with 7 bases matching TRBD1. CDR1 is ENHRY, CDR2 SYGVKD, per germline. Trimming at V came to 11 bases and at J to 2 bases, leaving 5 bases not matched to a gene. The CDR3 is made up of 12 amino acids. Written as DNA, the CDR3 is TGTGCCGTCGGGACAGACAACTATGGCTACACCTTC. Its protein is CAVGTDNYGYTF.

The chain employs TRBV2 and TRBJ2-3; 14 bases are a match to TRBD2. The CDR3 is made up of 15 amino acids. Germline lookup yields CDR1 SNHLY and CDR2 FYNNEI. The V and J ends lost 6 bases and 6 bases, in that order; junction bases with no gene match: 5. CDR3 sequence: CASSPTSGGADTQYF. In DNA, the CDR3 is TGTGCCAGCAGCCCGACTAGCGGGGGGGCTGATACGCAGTATTTT.

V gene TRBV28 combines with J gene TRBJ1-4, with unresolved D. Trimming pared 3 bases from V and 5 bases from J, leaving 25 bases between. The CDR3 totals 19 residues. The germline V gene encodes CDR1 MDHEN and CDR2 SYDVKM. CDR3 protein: CASSFPTQFVGVTNEKLFF. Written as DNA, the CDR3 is TGTGCCAGCAGTTTCCCCACTCAGTTTGTCGGGGTAACCAATGAAAAACTGTTTTTT.

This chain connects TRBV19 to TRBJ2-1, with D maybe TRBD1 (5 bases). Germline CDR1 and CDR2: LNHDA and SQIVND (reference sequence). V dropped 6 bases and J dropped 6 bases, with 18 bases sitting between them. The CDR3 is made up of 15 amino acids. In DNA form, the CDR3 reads TGTGCCAGTAGCCCGAGACAGCCCGGCACCAATGAGCAGTTCTTC. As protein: CASSPRQPGTNEQFF.

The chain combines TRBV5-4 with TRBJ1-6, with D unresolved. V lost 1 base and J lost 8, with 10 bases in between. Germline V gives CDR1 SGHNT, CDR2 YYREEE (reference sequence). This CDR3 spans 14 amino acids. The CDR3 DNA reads TGTGCCAGCAGCTTGCCAGGTCCCTATTCACCCCTCCACTTT. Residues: CASSLPGPYSPLHF.

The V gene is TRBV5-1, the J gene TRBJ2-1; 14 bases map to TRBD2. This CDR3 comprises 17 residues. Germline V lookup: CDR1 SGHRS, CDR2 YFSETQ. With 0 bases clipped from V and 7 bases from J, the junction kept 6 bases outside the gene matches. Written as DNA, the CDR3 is TGCGCCAGCAGCTTGGCCCCGGGACTAGCGGGAGATAATGAGCAGTTCTTC. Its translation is CASSLAPGLAGDNEQFF.